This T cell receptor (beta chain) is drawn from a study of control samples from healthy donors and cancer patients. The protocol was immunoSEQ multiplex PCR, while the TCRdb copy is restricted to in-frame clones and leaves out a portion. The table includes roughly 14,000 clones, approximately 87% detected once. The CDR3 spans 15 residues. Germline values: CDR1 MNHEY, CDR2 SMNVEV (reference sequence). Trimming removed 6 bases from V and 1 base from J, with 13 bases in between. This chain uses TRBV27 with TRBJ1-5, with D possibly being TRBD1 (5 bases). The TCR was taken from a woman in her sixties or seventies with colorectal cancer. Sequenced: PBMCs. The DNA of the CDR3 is TGTGCCAGCAGCCCTGGGGGTATCAGCAATCAGCCCCAGCATTTT. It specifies CASSPGGISNQPQHF.